This TCR beta chain was sequenced for a study of prognosis after radiotherapy for stage I lung cancer. Looking at the study overall: Stage I non-small cell lung cancer patients, who were enrolled in Nanjing, China, joined the cohort between 2018 and January 2019. Every lung cancer patient of the non-small cell type was deemed medically inoperable.

Amplification of TCR beta CDR3 from genomic DNA used two-round multiplex PCR. TRBV and TRBJ genes each had their own specific primers in first-round PCR. PCR proceeded to a second round, and that round used universal primers. A single record per CDR3 protein comes from TCRdb applying MiXCR to the multiplex PCR reads. The sample yields some 17,000 distinct CDR3 sequences, roughly 45% seen once. Remarks on this clonotype: Compared with germline, one end of the junction differs, possibly owing to a read error.

Germline-derived CDR1 and CDR2 are MDHEN and SYDVKM. The CDR3 is 14 residues long. The chain is built from TRBV28 and TRBJ2-2; D possibly corresponds to TRBD2 (7 bases). The TCR sequence derives from a donor older than 45 with non-small cell lung cancer. Material: PBMCs, obtained before or after stereotactic body radiation therapy (not recorded which). DNA for the CDR3: TGTGCCAGCGGGAGGGGGGGGGCGACCGGAGAGCTGTTTTTT. It specifies CASGRGGATGELFF.